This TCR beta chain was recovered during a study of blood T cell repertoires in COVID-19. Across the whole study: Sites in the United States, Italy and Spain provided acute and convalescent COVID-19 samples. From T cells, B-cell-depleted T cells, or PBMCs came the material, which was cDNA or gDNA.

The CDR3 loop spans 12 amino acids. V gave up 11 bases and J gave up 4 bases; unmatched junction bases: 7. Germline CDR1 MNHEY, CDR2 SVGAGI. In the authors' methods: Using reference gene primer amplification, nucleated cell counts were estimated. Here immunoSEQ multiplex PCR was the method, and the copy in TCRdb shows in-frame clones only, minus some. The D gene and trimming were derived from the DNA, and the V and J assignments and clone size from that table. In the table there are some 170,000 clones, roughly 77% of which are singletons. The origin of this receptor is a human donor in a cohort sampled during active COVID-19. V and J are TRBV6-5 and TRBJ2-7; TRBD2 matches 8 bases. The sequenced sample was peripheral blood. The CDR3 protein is CAASAGGYEQYF. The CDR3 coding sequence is TGTGCCGCCAGCGCGGGGGGTTACGAGCAGTACTTC.